This is a list of T cell receptor beta chains from one sample in a study of T-cell memory formation after mild COVID-19. Via MiXCR, TCRdb re-called the 5' RACE reads, giving one row per CDR3 protein. The sample includes over 350,000 distinct CDR3 sequences, 20% to 30% of them seen just once. Input material: PBMCs or a T cell subset sorted from them (not recorded which). These receptor sequences come from an adult woman who had mild COVID-19 (a few samples of this study predate the infection). Cell type and time point are not known. The CDR3 runs from the conserved cysteine through the conserved F or W. The order of the fields is CDR3 length, clone size, V gene, D gene, J gene, CDR3 DNA, CDR3 protein. D genes are given only for firm matches. Clone size is stated in some rows and not others, as once, few, many or a class when expanded.

len: 18
abundance: NA
v_gene: TRBV12-3/TRBV12-4
d_gene: TRBD1
j_gene: TRBJ2-5
CDR3nt: TGTGCCAGCAGTTTCGATCCCTTACCGGGACAGGTACAAGAGACCCAGTACTTC
CDR3aa: CASSFDPLPGQVQETQYF

len: 14
abundance: few
v_gene: TRBV7-2
d_gene: NA
j_gene: TRBJ1-1
CDR3nt: TGTGCCAGCAGCTTAAGTAACAGGAACACTGAAGCTTTCTTT
CDR3aa: CASSLSNRNTEAFF

len: 16
abundance: NA
v_gene: TRBV5-4
d_gene: NA
j_gene: TRBJ2-1
CDR3nt: TGTGCCAGCAGCTCCCAAACCTACACGACAGACAATGAGCAGTTCTTC
CDR3aa: CASSSQTYTTDNEQFF

len: 15
abundance: NA
v_gene: TRBV5-1
d_gene: NA
j_gene: TRBJ2-5
CDR3nt: TGCGCCAGCAGCGGATTGCGGACAGCGAGGGAGACCCAGTACTTC
CDR3aa: CASSGLRTARETQYF

len: 15
abundance: few
v_gene: TRBV5-5
d_gene: TRBD1
j_gene: TRBJ1-1
CDR3nt: TGTGCCAGCAGCTTGGTCGGACAGGGCACCACTGAAGCTTTCTTT
CDR3aa: CASSLVGQGTTEAFF

len: 13
abundance: NA
v_gene: TRBV11-2
d_gene: NA
j_gene: TRBJ1-1
CDR3nt: TGTGCCAGCAGCTCCGATAGACAGGTTGAAGCTTTCTTT
CDR3aa: CASSSDRQVEAFF

len: 13
abundance: NA
v_gene: TRBV29-1
d_gene: NA
j_gene: TRBJ1-1
CDR3nt: TGCAGCGTCATTACGGCCCAGAACACTGAAGCTTTCTTT
CDR3aa: CSVITAQNTEAFF

len: 13
abundance: few
v_gene: TRBV12-3/TRBV12-4
d_gene: NA
j_gene: TRBJ1-1
CDR3nt: TGTGCCAGCAGTTCCTCCCACCAGGCTGAAGCTTTCTTT
CDR3aa: CASSSSHQAEAFF

len: 16
abundance: few
v_gene: TRBV7-8
d_gene: NA
j_gene: TRBJ2-3
CDR3nt: TGTGCCAGCAGCTTAATTCGGCGTCAAGGGTTAGATACGCAGTATTTT
CDR3aa: CASSLIRRQGLDTQYF

len: 14
abundance: NA
v_gene: TRBV6-2/TRBV6-3
d_gene: NA
j_gene: TRBJ2-7
CDR3nt: TGTGCCAGTGAGACTCTCCCTAGCAGTGACGAGCAGTACTTC
CDR3aa: CASETLPSSDEQYF

len: 13
abundance: few
v_gene: TRBV29-1
d_gene: NA
j_gene: TRBJ1-2
CDR3nt: TGCAGCGTTGAAGAAGCGGACAGAGGTGGCTACACCTTC
CDR3aa: CSVEEADRGGYTF

len: 13
abundance: once
v_gene: TRBV7-2
d_gene: TRBD2
j_gene: TRBJ2-2
CDR3nt: TGTGCCAGCAGCCCCGGGGGGAGCTGGGAGCTGTTTTTT
CDR3aa: CASSPGGSWELFF

len: 17
abundance: few
v_gene: TRBV5-1
d_gene: TRBD2
j_gene: TRBJ2-3
CDR3nt: TGCGCCAGCAGCTTGTGGACTAGCGGGGGAAGCACAGATACGCAGTATTTT
CDR3aa: CASSLWTSGGSTDTQYF

len: 15
abundance: NA
v_gene: TRBV5-1
d_gene: NA
j_gene: TRBJ1-1
CDR3nt: TGCGCCAGCAGCCTCCGGGTCCTAAAGGGGGCTGAAGCTTTCTTT
CDR3aa: CASSLRVLKGAEAFF

len: 18
abundance: many
v_gene: TRBV4-3
d_gene: TRBD2
j_gene: TRBJ2-3
CDR3nt: TGCGCCAGCAGCCAAGAAGTAGGCCTAGCGGGAGCGGTAGATACGCAGTATTTT
CDR3aa: CASSQEVGLAGAVDTQYF

len: 15
abundance: NA
v_gene: TRBV4-1
d_gene: NA
j_gene: TRBJ2-5
CDR3nt: TGCGCCAGCAGCCAAGGCGGCGGACTCCAAGAGACCCAGTACTTC
CDR3aa: CASSQGGGLQETQYF

len: 14
abundance: few
v_gene: TRBV5-5
d_gene: NA
j_gene: TRBJ2-7
CDR3nt: TGTGCCAGCAGCCCTCGGGGTCCCTCCTACGAGCAGTACTTC
CDR3aa: CASSPRGPSYEQYF

len: 16
abundance: NA
v_gene: TRBV5-5
d_gene: TRBD1
j_gene: TRBJ2-7
CDR3nt: TGTGCCAGCAGCCCGGGACAGGGAAAGGCTGGGAACGAGCAGTACTTC
CDR3aa: CASSPGQGKAGNEQYF

len: 15
abundance: NA
v_gene: TRBV3-1
d_gene: NA
j_gene: TRBJ2-7
CDR3nt: TGTGCCAGCAGCCAAGACGCAGCGGATTCCTACGAGCAGTACTTC
CDR3aa: CASSQDAADSYEQYF

len: 13
abundance: few
v_gene: TRBV4-3
d_gene: NA
j_gene: TRBJ2-1
CDR3nt: TGCGCCAGCAGCCAACGGACCGTCAATGAGCAGTTCTTC
CDR3aa: CASSQRTVNEQFF

len: 15
abundance: many
v_gene: TRBV4-3
d_gene: NA
j_gene: TRBJ2-6
CDR3nt: TGCGCCAGCAGCCAAATAGGGTCTGGGGCCAACGTCCTGACTTTC
CDR3aa: CASSQIGSGANVLTF

len: 13
abundance: many
v_gene: TRBV9
d_gene: TRBD1
j_gene: TRBJ1-2
CDR3nt: TGTGCCAGCAGCGCGGGACAGGGAGTTTCTCACACCTTC
CDR3aa: CASSAGQGVSHTF

len: 14
abundance: many
v_gene: TRBV5-1
d_gene: NA
j_gene: TRBJ2-5
CDR3nt: TGCGCCAGCGGGCTCAGGCTTGGGCGAGAGACCCAGTACTTC
CDR3aa: CASGLRLGRETQYF

len: 15
abundance: NA
v_gene: TRBV6-5
d_gene: TRBD1
j_gene: TRBJ1-6
CDR3nt: TGTGCCAGCAGTTACGCGGGACAGGGCAATTCACCCCTCCACTTT
CDR3aa: CASSYAGQGNSPLHF

len: 14
abundance: few
v_gene: TRBV10-3
d_gene: NA
j_gene: TRBJ1-5
CDR3nt: TGTGCCATCAGTGAGTCGGGGGGCAATCAGCCCCAGCATTTT
CDR3aa: CAISESGGNQPQHF

len: 13
abundance: NA
v_gene: TRBV12-3/TRBV12-4
d_gene: NA
j_gene: TRBJ1-1
CDR3nt: TGTGCCAGCAGCCGGGAGATGAACACTGAAGCTTTCTTT
CDR3aa: CASSREMNTEAFF

len: 15
abundance: NA
v_gene: TRBV9
d_gene: TRBD2
j_gene: TRBJ2-1
CDR3nt: TGTGCCAGCAGCGTAGTGGCTAGCGGGAGGAATGAGCAGTTCTTC
CDR3aa: CASSVVASGRNEQFF

len: 17
abundance: NA
v_gene: TRBV20-1
d_gene: TRBD2
j_gene: TRBJ2-3
CDR3nt: TGCAGTGCTACCCTTGGACTAGCGGGAGACCACACAGATACGCAGTATTTT
CDR3aa: CSATLGLAGDHTDTQYF

len: 14
abundance: NA
v_gene: TRBV7-9
d_gene: NA
j_gene: TRBJ2-2
CDR3nt: TGTGCCAGCAGCCACACAGGGAGCGGCGGGGAGCTGTTTTTT
CDR3aa: CASSHTGSGGELFF

len: 19
abundance: NA
v_gene: TRBV12-3/TRBV12-4
d_gene: TRBD2
j_gene: TRBJ2-7
CDR3nt: TGTGCCAGCAGCCGTGGTATTAGCGGGGCGCTAACGACCACCTACGAGCAGTACTTC
CDR3aa: CASSRGISGALTTTYEQYF

len: 12
abundance: NA
v_gene: TRBV12-3/TRBV12-4
d_gene: NA
j_gene: TRBJ2-7
CDR3nt: TGTGCCAGCAGCCCCAAAGGTAACGAGCAGTACTTC
CDR3aa: CASSPKGNEQYF

len: 17
abundance: few
v_gene: TRBV6-5
d_gene: NA
j_gene: TRBJ2-3
CDR3nt: TGTGCCAGCAGCCGAAGGACAGTCTCAACTCAATTAGATACGCAGTATTTT
CDR3aa: CASSRRTVSTQLDTQYF

len: 15
abundance: few
v_gene: TRBV27
d_gene: NA
j_gene: TRBJ2-7
CDR3nt: TGTGCCAGCAGTCGCGGACTGATTTCGATATACGAGCAGTACTTC
CDR3aa: CASSRGLISIYEQYF

len: 15
abundance: NA
v_gene: TRBV18
d_gene: NA
j_gene: TRBJ1-4
CDR3nt: TGTGCCAGCTCACCGGGTCGGACCGCGATGGGGTTTCAGTTTTTT
CDR3aa: CASSPGRTAMGFQFF

len: 14
abundance: NA
v_gene: TRBV7-2
d_gene: TRBD1
j_gene: TRBJ2-7
CDR3nt: TGTGCCAGCAGCCCCGACAGGGGAACCTACGAGCAGTACTTC
CDR3aa: CASSPDRGTYEQYF

len: 19
abundance: few
v_gene: TRBV28
d_gene: TRBD2
j_gene: TRBJ2-3
CDR3nt: TGTGCCAGCAGTCGCGAGGGCCCGGGACTAGCAAGTGGGACAGATACGCAGTATTTT
CDR3aa: CASSREGPGLASGTDTQYF

len: 15
abundance: few
v_gene: TRBV25-1
d_gene: NA
j_gene: TRBJ2-5
CDR3nt: TGTGCCAGCAGTGACCCTACAGGCTTCCAAGAGACCCAGTACTTC
CDR3aa: CASSDPTGFQETQYF

len: 9
abundance: NA
v_gene: TRBV12-3/TRBV12-4
d_gene: NA
j_gene: TRBJ1-2
CDR3nt: TGTGCCAGCAGTTTCGGCTACACCTTC
CDR3aa: CASSFGYTF

len: 13
abundance: NA
v_gene: TRBV12-3/TRBV12-4
d_gene: NA
j_gene: TRBJ1-5
CDR3nt: TGTGCCAGCAGTTTGCGGGGAACTCAGCCCCAGCATTTT
CDR3aa: CASSLRGTQPQHF

len: 15
abundance: NA
v_gene: TRBV4-1
d_gene: NA
j_gene: TRBJ2-5
CDR3nt: TGCGCCAGCAGCCAAGATACGGCTAGCTGGGAGACCCAGTACTTC
CDR3aa: CASSQDTASWETQYF

len: 14
abundance: many
v_gene: TRBV6-2/TRBV6-3
d_gene: TRBD2
j_gene: TRBJ2-5
CDR3nt: TGTGCCAGCAGGGCTTCAGCGGGAGGTGAGACCCAGTACTTC
CDR3aa: CASRASAGGETQYF

len: 12
abundance: NA
v_gene: TRBV12-3/TRBV12-4
d_gene: NA
j_gene: TRBJ1-2
CDR3nt: TGTGCCAGCAGTTTATCTCACCCGGGAACCGACTTC
CDR3aa: CASSLSHPGTDF

len: 12
abundance: NA
v_gene: TRBV6-6
d_gene: NA
j_gene: TRBJ2-7
CDR3nt: TGTGCCAGCAGTTACGGACAGAACAAGCAGTACTTC
CDR3aa: CASSYGQNKQYF

len: 18
abundance: few
v_gene: TRBV7-9
d_gene: TRBD1
j_gene: TRBJ1-1
CDR3nt: TGTGCCAGCAGCGAACATTCGACAGGGGGCGATATGAACACTGAAGCTTTCTTT
CDR3aa: CASSEHSTGGDMNTEAFF

len: 14
abundance: few
v_gene: TRBV2
d_gene: TRBD1
j_gene: TRBJ1-5
CDR3nt: TGTGCCAGCAGTCTACAGGGGGCTCGACAGCCCCAGCATTTT
CDR3aa: CASSLQGARQPQHF

len: 15
abundance: few
v_gene: TRBV5-1
d_gene: NA
j_gene: TRBJ1-1
CDR3nt: TGCGCCAGCAGTATGACGGGGGTAGGGGAAACTGAAGCTTTCTTT
CDR3aa: CASSMTGVGETEAFF

len: 16
abundance: NA
v_gene: TRBV4-1
d_gene: TRBD1
j_gene: TRBJ1-2
CDR3nt: TGCGCCAGCAGCCTTATCAGAAGCGGGACAGACTATGGCTACACCTTC
CDR3aa: CASSLIRSGTDYGYTF

len: 15
abundance: few
v_gene: TRBV27
d_gene: TRBD1
j_gene: TRBJ1-5
CDR3nt: TGTGCCAGCAGTTTGACCCGACAGGGAGGTCAGCCCCAGCATTTT
CDR3aa: CASSLTRQGGQPQHF

len: 15
abundance: NA
v_gene: TRBV7-9
d_gene: NA
j_gene: TRBJ1-4
CDR3nt: TGTGCCAGCAGCTTAGCTCGTGCAACTAATGAAAAACTGTTTTTT
CDR3aa: CASSLARATNEKLFF

len: 13
abundance: NA
v_gene: TRBV29-1
d_gene: NA
j_gene: TRBJ2-5
CDR3nt: TGCAGCGTTGACTTCCAGCCCCGGGAGACCCAGTACTTC
CDR3aa: CSVDFQPRETQYF

len: 14
abundance: once
v_gene: TRBV30
d_gene: TRBD1
j_gene: TRBJ2-5
CDR3nt: TGTGCCTGGAGTGACGGGACAGGCAAAGAGACCCAGTACTTC
CDR3aa: CAWSDGTGKETQYF

len: 15
abundance: NA
v_gene: TRBV5-1
d_gene: TRBD2
j_gene: TRBJ2-3
CDR3nt: TGCGCCAGCAGCTTGGAAACTAGCGAAACAGATACGCAGTATTTT
CDR3aa: CASSLETSETDTQYF

len: 14
abundance: NA
v_gene: TRBV2
d_gene: NA
j_gene: TRBJ1-1
CDR3nt: TGTGCCAGCAGAGCTACAGCCATGAACACTGAAGCTTTCTTT
CDR3aa: CASRATAMNTEAFF

len: 16
abundance: NA
v_gene: TRBV5-1
d_gene: TRBD1
j_gene: TRBJ2-1
CDR3nt: TGCGCCAGCAGCTTGGTCGGGACAGGGACCTACAATGAGCAGTTCTTC
CDR3aa: CASSLVGTGTYNEQFF

len: 14
abundance: few
v_gene: TRBV12-3/TRBV12-4
d_gene: TRBD1
j_gene: TRBJ2-7
CDR3nt: TGTGCCAGCAGTCCGGACAGGGCAAAGGGCGAGCAGTACTTC
CDR3aa: CASSPDRAKGEQYF

len: 14
abundance: NA
v_gene: TRBV14
d_gene: TRBD1
j_gene: TRBJ2-7
CDR3nt: TGTGCCAGCAGCGAGACAGGGAATTATGGCGATCAGTACTTC
CDR3aa: CASSETGNYGDQYF

len: 14
abundance: NA
v_gene: TRBV5-4
d_gene: TRBD1
j_gene: TRBJ2-7
CDR3nt: TGTGCCAGCAGCTTGGAGCAGGGGGCGAAGGAGCAGTACTTC
CDR3aa: CASSLEQGAKEQYF